These 10 T cell receptor beta chains came from one sample sequenced in a study of naive and memory T cell subsets. Study-level findings and limits: A few larger clonotypes appeared in naive repertoires, especially CD8, possibly memory cells re-expressing CD45RA.

No antigens are known for them. The beta constant-region primer was an equimolar mix of two oligonucleotides covering TRBC1 and TRBC2. Nested alpha and beta constant-region primers with the SP2 primer drove four PCR rounds on ligated cDNA. One entry per CDR3 protein, called by TCRdb with MiXCR from the UMI-ligation and nested PCR reads. The profile shows tens of thousands of distinct CDR3 sequences, about 11% of them singletons. The sample taken for sequencing was naive CD4+ T cells from blood. All receptors come from a human donor in good health.

This clonotype occurred a few times. This chain joins TRBV7-2 and TRBJ2-5; 8 bases fit TRBD1. V lost 3 bases and J lost 1; bases outside the gene matches: 13. The length of the CDR3 is 18 residues. Germline V gives CDR1 SGHTA, CDR2 FQGNSA. The CDR3 loop is CASSFGAGGPLSQETQYF. In nucleotides, the CDR3 is TGTGCCAGCAGCTTTGGAGCAGGGGGCCCCCTCTCCCAAGAGACCCAGTACTTC.

This rearrangement joins TRBV20-1 to TRBJ2-5; D possibly corresponds to TRBD2 (7 bases). Between the trimmed V and J ends, which lost 5 bases and 5 bases, there was a span of 12 bases. CDR1 is DFQATT and CDR2 is SNEGSKA in the germline V gene (reference sequence). The CDR3 contains 12 residues. CDR3: CSAPKGGETQYF. CDR3 bases: TGCAGTGCTCCCAAGGGGGGGGAGACCCAGTACTTC.

This clonotype was seen repeatedly, ten times or more. The chain is built from TRBV3-1 and TRBJ1-1; D unresolved. The CDR3 sequence is 14 residues long. V lost 4 bases to trimming and J lost 5 bases, with 14 bases between them. The germline V gene encodes CDR1 LGHDT and CDR2 YNNKEL (reference sequence). CDR3 protein: CASSPSEGGTEAFF. The CDR3, as DNA: TGTGCCAGCAGCCCGAGTGAGGGTGGGACTGAAGCTTTCTTT.

This clonotype has more than one count but fewer than ten. This chain links TRBV28 with TRBJ2-7; 9 nucleotides match TRBD2. The V gene's germline CDR1 is MDHEN and CDR2 SYDVKM. The CDR3 length is 15 residues. The V and J ends lost 3 bases and 2 bases, in that order; junction bases with no gene match: 5. Here the CDR3 DNA reads TGTGCCAGCAGTTTCTTGGGCGGGGGGGCCTACGAGCAGTACTTC. As protein: CASSFLGGGAYEQYF. The entire variable domain, with the rest obtained from reference TRBV28 and TRBJ2-7, is as follows: DVKVTQSSRYLVKRTGEKVFLECVQDMDHENMFWYRQDPGLGLRLIYFSYDVKMKEKGDIPEGYSVSREKKERFSLILESASTNQTSMYLCASSFLGGGAYEQYFGPGTRLTVT.

The chain links TRBV20-1 to TRBJ2-5; D possibly corresponds to TRBD2 (5 bases). CDR3 length: 12 residues. Germline CDR1 and CDR2: DFQATT and SNEGSKA (reference sequence). Trimming pared 8 bases from V and 5 bases from J, leaving 15 bases between. The CDR3 sequence: CSLGRGSETQYF. Written as DNA, the CDR3 is TGCAGTCTAGGACGAGGGAGTGAGACCCAGTACTTC.

A few counts support this clonotype. V usage is TRBV12-3 or TRBV12-4 and J usage is TRBJ2-1, with D tentatively TRBD2 (6 bases). There are 15 residues in the CDR3. Trimming removed 6 bases at V and 5 bases at J, with 17 bases between. The CDR3 DNA sequence: TGTGCCAGCAGACCCTCTTTCGGGAGAAACAATGAGCAGTTCTTC. Amino acid sequence: CASRPSFGRNNEQFF.

This clonotype was recorded at least ten times. The V call is TRBV6-1, the J call TRBJ2-3, with TRBD2 as a possible D gene (6 bases). Germline assignment: CDR1 MNHNS and CDR2 SASEGT. This CDR3 region has 14 residues. V shed 9 bases and J shed 2 bases, with 15 bases lying between them. The CDR3 reads CASELRGDTDTQYF. For the CDR3, the DNA is TGTGCCAGTGAACTTCGCGGGGACACAGATACGCAGTATTTT.

In its sample, this clonotype was seen many times. The rearrangement links TRBV5-1 to TRBJ2-5, with TRBD1 matching 10 bases. The CDR3 has 13 residues. Germline trimming cut 4 bases from V and 4 bases from J; bases unmatched to any gene: 1. Germline V gives CDR1 SGHRS, CDR2 YFSETQ. This chain's CDR3 is CASSDRGPETQYF. The CDR3 nucleotides are TGCGCCAGCAGCGACAGGGGGCCAGAGACCCAGTACTTC.

The chain combines TRBV6-6 with TRBJ2-5, with TRBD1 as a possible D gene (6 bases). The CDR3 extends over 16 amino acids. Germline V gene lookup returns CDR1 MNHNY and CDR2 SVGAGI (reference sequence). Trimming stripped 8 bases from V and 0 bases from J, with 19 bases between. In DNA form, the CDR3 reads TGTGCCAGCCAAATGAGAGCTACAGGGTACCAAGAGACCCAGTACTTC. It translates to CASQMRATGYQETQYF.

The chain uses TRBV7-9 and TRBJ2-3, with 7 bases that match TRBD2. After removal of 1 base from V and 1 base from J, the junction contained 2 bases not matched to a gene. Germline loops: CDR1 SEHNR, CDR2 FQNEAQ (reference sequence). CDR3 length: 15 residues. For the CDR3, the DNA is TGTGCCAGCAGCTTAGTCCGGGGGGGCACAGATACGCAGTATTTT. It translates to CASSLVRGGTDTQYF.